Listed below are T cell receptor beta chains from one sample, sequenced in a study of T cell repertoires in cytomegalovirus infection. These receptors' antigens are unknown. TCRdb reprocessed the reads via MiXCR and lists one record per CDR3 protein. The data show about 920,000 distinct CDR3 sequences, with around a third seen just once and more than 13% held by the top ten. Sequencing used cultured CD8+ T cells from PBMCs, obtained from culture after CMV antigen stimulation. These receptors were collected from a human donor in good health (CMV status not recorded). Some clones in this sample may be carry-over from other donors' samples. CDR3s include the opening cysteine and the closing phenylalanine or tryptophan. A D gene is named only where the DNA matches it firmly. A clone size is listed for some rows: how often the clone was seen (once, few, many), or a class if it is expanded.

V	size	length	J	D	CDR3	DNA
TRBV19	few	14	TRBJ2-1	-	CASSMTDSYNEQFF	TGTGCCAGTAGCATGACAGACTCCTACAATGAGCAGTTCTTC
TRBV2	few	14	TRBJ1-5	-	CASSDAQGAQPQHF	TGTGCCAGCAGTGATGCCCAGGGCGCTCAGCCCCAGCATTTT
TRBV19	many	15	TRBJ2-1	-	CASSKLHSQYNEQFF	TGTGCCAGTAGTAAGCTCCATAGTCAGTACAATGAGCAGTTCTTC
TRBV4-1	-	16	TRBJ2-3	TRBD1	CASSQGTGYGTDTQYF	TGTGCCAGCAGCCAAGGGACAGGCTATGGCACAGATACGCAGTATTTT
TRBV5-4	-	12	TRBJ1-1	-	CVIQGQNTEAFF	TGTGTCATCCAGGGACAGAACACTGAAGCTTTCTTT
TRBV19	-	15	TRBJ2-3	-	CASSPSAHSTDTQYF	TGTGCCAGTAGTCCCAGCGCTCATTCCACAGATACGCAGTATTTT
TRBV28	few	15	TRBJ2-5	TRBD1	CASTAWTGESETQYF	TGTGCCAGCACTGCTTGGACAGGGGAAAGTGAGACCCAGTACTTC
TRBV5-1	few	16	TRBJ1-1	-	CASSWPEQAGNTEAFF	TGCGCCAGCAGCTGGCCCGAACAGGCCGGGAACACTGAAGCTTTCTTT
TRBV7-9	-	13	TRBJ2-1	TRBD2	CASKAGGDNEQFF	TGTGCCAGCAAAGCGGGGGGGGACAATGAGCAGTTCTTC
TRBV6-2/TRBV6-3	-	12	TRBJ2-4	TRBD2	CASNEPGGIQYF	TGTGCCAGCAACGAGCCGGGGGGCATTCAGTACTTC
TRBV6-6	-	16	TRBJ2-3	TRBD2	CASSFTSGGASDTQYF	TGTGCCAGCAGTTTCACTAGCGGGGGGGCCTCAGATACGCAGTATTTT
TRBV15	few	16	TRBJ1-4	TRBD1	CATSIPPGQGNEKLFF	TGTGCCACCAGCATTCCCCCGGGACAGGGGAATGAAAAACTGTTTTTT
TRBV7-9	few	10	TRBJ2-5	TRBD2	CVAGLETQYF	TGTGTAGCGGGGTTGGAGACCCAGTACTTC
TRBV27	-	14	TRBJ1-6	-	CASSLFQGSVPLHF	TGTGCCAGCAGTTTATTTCAGGGATCCGTCCCCCTCCACTTT
TRBV6-6	-	12	TRBJ1-1	-	CASIWAGTEAFF	TGTGCCAGCATTTGGGCAGGCACTGAAGCTTTCTTT
TRBV5-6	-	12	TRBJ2-1	-	CASSPLREEQFF	TGTGCCAGCAGCCCCCTGAGGGAGGAGCAGTTCTTC
TRBV27	once	15	TRBJ1-6	TRBD1	CASSFTGGPHSPLHF	TGTGCCAGCAGTTTTACAGGGGGCCCTCATTCACCCCTCCACTTT
TRBV19	-	14	TRBJ2-1	-	CASSILGEYNEQFF	TGTGCCAGTAGTATTTTAGGGGAGTACAATGAGCAGTTCTTC
TRBV14	-	16	TRBJ2-1	TRBD1	CASSQVFPTGSNEQFF	TGTGCCAGCAGCCAAGTCTTCCCGACAGGGTCCAATGAGCAGTTCTTC
TRBV4-3	few	15	TRBJ1-2	-	CASSLDAGSTYGYTF	TGCGCCAGCAGTCTTGATGCAGGGTCGACCTATGGCTACACCTTC
TRBV14	few	13	TRBJ1-2	-	CASANTANYGYTF	TGTGCCAGCGCGAATACAGCTAACTATGGCTACACCTTC
TRBV10-3	-	15	TRBJ2-3	-	CAISSPDGGPDTQYF	TGTGCCATCAGTTCGCCAGACGGGGGACCAGATACGCAGTATTTT
TRBV4-1	few	19	TRBJ2-2	-	CASSLVEGTILGGTGELFF	TGCGCCAGCAGCCTGGTTGAGGGGACAATCCTAGGGGGCACCGGGGAGCTGTTTTTT
TRBV6-5	-	15	TRBJ1-1	TRBD1	CASNPGQGMNTEAFF	TGTGCCAGCAACCCGGGACAGGGGATGAACACTGAAGCTTTCTTT
TRBV7-9	-	12	TRBJ1-3	-	CATVDSGNTIYF	TGTGCCACCGTAGACTCTGGAAACACCATATATTTT
TRBV7-2	few	15	TRBJ2-5	-	CASSLGGDRRETQYF	TGTGCCAGCAGCTTAGGGGGCGATCGAAGAGAGACCCAGTACTTC
TRBV11-2	-	19	TRBJ1-1	TRBD1	CASSRYDWPGQGPNTEAFF	TGTGCCAGCAGCCGATACGACTGGCCGGGACAGGGTCCGAACACTGAAGCTTTCTTT
TRBV7-9	-	17	TRBJ2-1	TRBD2	CASSWRLAEPSYNEQFF	TGTGCTAGCAGCTGGCGACTAGCCGAACCCTCCTACAATGAGCAGTTCTTC
TRBV6-2/TRBV6-3	few	14	TRBJ2-1	-	CASSYDEGSNEQFF	TGTGCCAGCAGTTACGATGAGGGGAGCAATGAGCAGTTCTTC